In its sample, the clone carrying this T cell receptor (beta chain) was seen a few times. The V and J ends lost 0 bases and 0 bases respectively, with 15 bases between them. Looked up from germline, CDR1 is LGHNT and CDR2 is FRNRAP. The CDR3 contains 17 residues. This specimen belongs to a study of T cells in Graves' hyperthyroidism and ophthalmopathy. Authors of the study amplified TCR beta CDR3 regions from RNA transcripts. TCR CDR3 underwent first-round RT-PCR with the HTBI primer set. TCRdb recomputed calls from the multiplex PCR reads with MiXCR, one row per CDR3 protein. The sample includes 550,000 to 600,000 distinct CDR3 sequences, 16% seen only once; the top ten take around 19%.

The sample was blood. The TCR originated in a woman under 30 with Graves' hyperthyroidism. The chain uses TRBV12-5 and TRBJ2-7; D might be TRBD1 (5 bases). The DNA for the CDR3 is TGTGCTAGTGGTTTGGTAAGGGGCAGGGAACTCTCCTACGAGCAGTACTTC. It yields the protein CASGLVRGRELSYEQYF.